This TCR beta chain was captured in a study of tumor and adjacent non-tumor tissue in lung cancer. On the study more broadly: Each sample yielded 3.9 million or so productive TCRbeta reads on average. Study outcomes and limitations: Tumor repertoires had a smaller top 100 clone share than normal lung. Higher tumor TCR diversity was associated with shorter survival.

This CDR3 has 13 amino acids. Germline lookup yields CDR1 MDHEN and CDR2 SYDVKM. RNA was extracted from bulk tissue without any cell sorting. The normal lung tissue was taken more than 3 cm from the tumor edge. This clonotype came up once. Its antigen remains unidentified. One end of the junction varies from germline; a read error may be responsible. TCRbeta libraries were built with three rounds of nested PCR, modified from ARM-PCR. TCRdb independently ran MiXCR on the multiplex PCR reads; one entry per CDR3 protein. The sample lists fewer than 55,000 distinct CDR3 sequences; less than 70% were seen once.

The chain has TRBV28 and TRBJ2-7; weak D call: TRBD1 (5 bases). The sequence was obtained from a woman aged 35 to 49 with non-small cell lung cancer. The material sequenced was distant non-tumor lung tissue. The CDR3 region has the DNA TGTACCAGTAGGCCCCAGGGCCTCTACGAGCAGTACTTC. Its translation is CTSRPQGLYEQYF. Looking up the rest from reference TRBV28 and TRBJ2-7 gives the full variable domain: DVKVTQSSRYLVKRTGEKVFLECVQDMDHENMFWYRQDPGLGLRLIYFSYDVKMKEKGDIPEGYSVSREKKERFSLILESASTNQTSMYLCTSRPQGLYEQYFGPGTRLTVT.